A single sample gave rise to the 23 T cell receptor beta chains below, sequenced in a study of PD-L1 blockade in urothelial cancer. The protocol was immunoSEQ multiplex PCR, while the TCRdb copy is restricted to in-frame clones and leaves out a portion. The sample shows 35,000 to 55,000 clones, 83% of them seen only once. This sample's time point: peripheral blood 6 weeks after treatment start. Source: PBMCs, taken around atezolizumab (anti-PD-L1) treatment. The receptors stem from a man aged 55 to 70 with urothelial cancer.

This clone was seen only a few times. The chain's CDR3 is CASSAAQTGLSGNTIYF. As DNA, the CDR3 is TGCGCCAGCAGCGCCGCCCAGACAGGGCTCTCTGGAAACACCATATATTTT. The chain uses TRBV5-1 and TRBJ1-3; 7 bases agree with TRBD1. Germline CDR1 and CDR2: SGHRS and YFSETQ. This CDR3 spans 17 amino acids. V lost 4 bases, J lost 0 bases, and 10 bases stayed unmatched.

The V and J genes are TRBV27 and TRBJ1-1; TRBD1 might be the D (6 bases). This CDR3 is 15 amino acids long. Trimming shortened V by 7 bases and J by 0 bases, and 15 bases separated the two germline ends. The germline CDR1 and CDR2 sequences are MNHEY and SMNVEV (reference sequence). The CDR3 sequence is CASKGAGALNTEAFF. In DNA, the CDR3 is TGTGCCAGCAAAGGGGCAGGGGCTTTGAACACTGAAGCTTTCTTT.

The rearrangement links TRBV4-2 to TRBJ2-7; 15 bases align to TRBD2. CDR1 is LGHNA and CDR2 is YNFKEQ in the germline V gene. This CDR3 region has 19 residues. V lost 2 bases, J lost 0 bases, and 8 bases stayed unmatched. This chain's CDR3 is CASSQFRTSGGESSYEQYF. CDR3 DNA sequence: TGTGCCAGCAGCCAATTTCGGACTAGCGGGGGGGAGAGCTCCTACGAGCAGTACTTC.

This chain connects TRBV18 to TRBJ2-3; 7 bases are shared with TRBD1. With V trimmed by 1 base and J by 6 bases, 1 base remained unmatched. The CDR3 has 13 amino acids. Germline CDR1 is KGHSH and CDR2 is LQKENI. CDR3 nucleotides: TGTGCCAGCTCACCACTGACAGGGGATACGCAGTATTTT. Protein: CASSPLTGDTQYF.

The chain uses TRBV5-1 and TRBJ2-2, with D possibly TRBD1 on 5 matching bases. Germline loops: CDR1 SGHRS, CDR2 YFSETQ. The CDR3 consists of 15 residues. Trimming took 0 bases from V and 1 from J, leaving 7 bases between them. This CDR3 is CASSLGQRNTGELFF. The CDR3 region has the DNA TGCGCCAGCAGCTTGGGACAGAGGAACACCGGGGAGCTGTTTTTT.

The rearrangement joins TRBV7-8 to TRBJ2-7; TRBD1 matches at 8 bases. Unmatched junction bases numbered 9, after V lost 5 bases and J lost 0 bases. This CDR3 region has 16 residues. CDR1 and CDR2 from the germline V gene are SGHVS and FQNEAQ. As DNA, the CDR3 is TGTGCCAGCAGCCCCAGACAGGGGAGAAACTCCTACGAGCAGTACTTC. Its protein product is CASSPRQGRNSYEQYF.

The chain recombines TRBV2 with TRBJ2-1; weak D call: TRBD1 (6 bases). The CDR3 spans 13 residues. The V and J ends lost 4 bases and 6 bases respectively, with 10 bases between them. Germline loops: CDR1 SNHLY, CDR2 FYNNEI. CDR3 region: CASSGTTGNEQFF. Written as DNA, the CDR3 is TGTGCCAGCAGTGGAACGACAGGCAATGAGCAGTTCTTC.

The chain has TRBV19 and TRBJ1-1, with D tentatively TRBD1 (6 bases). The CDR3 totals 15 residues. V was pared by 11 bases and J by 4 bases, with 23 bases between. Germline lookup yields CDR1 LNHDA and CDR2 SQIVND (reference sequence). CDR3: CASKDRTRRGTEAFF. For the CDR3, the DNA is TGTGCCTCGAAAGACCGGACCCGCAGGGGCACTGAAGCTTTCTTT.

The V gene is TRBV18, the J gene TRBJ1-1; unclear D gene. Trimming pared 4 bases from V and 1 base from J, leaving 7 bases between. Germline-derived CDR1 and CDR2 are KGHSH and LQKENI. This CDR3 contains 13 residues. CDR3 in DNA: TGTGCCAGCTCACACGCAGAGAACACTGAAGCTTTCTTT. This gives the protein CASSHAENTEAFF.

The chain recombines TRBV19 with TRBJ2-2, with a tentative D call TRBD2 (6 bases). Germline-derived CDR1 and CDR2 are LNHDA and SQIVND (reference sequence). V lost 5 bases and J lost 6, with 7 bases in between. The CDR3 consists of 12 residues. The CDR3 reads CASSPGAGELFF. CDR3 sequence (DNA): TGTGCCAGTAGTCCGGGGGCCGGGGAGCTGTTTTTT.

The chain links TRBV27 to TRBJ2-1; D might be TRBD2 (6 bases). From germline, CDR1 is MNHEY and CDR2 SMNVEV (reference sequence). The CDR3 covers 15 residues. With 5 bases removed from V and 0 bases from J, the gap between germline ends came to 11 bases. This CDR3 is CASSPRDSSYNEQFF. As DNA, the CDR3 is TGTGCCAGCAGTCCCCGGGACTCCTCCTACAATGAGCAGTTCTTC.

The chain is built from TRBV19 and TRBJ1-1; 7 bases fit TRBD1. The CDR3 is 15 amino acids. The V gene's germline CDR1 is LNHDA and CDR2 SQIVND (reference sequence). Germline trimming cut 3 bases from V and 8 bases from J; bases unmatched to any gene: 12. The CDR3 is CASSMVGGEGTEAFF. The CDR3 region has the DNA TGTGCCAGTAGTATGGTAGGGGGCGAGGGTACAGAAGCTTTCTTT.

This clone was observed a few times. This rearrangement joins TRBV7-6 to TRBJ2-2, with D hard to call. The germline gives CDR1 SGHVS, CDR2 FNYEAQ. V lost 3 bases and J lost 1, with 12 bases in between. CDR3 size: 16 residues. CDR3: CASSFTTERNTGELFF. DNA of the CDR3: TGTGCCAGCAGCTTCACCACAGAGAGGAACACCGGGGAGCTGTTTTTT.

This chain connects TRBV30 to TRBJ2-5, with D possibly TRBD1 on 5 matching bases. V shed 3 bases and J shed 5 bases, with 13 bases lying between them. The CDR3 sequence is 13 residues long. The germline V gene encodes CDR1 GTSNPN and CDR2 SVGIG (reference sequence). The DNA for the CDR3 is TGTGCCTGGAGAAGCTGGGGCTATGAGACCCAGTACTTC. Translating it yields CAWRSWGYETQYF.

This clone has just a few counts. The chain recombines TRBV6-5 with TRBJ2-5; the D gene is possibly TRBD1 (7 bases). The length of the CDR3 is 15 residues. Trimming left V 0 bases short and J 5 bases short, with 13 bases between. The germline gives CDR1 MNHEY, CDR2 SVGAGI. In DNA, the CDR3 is TGTGCCAGCAGTTACTCCGGCGGGACAGAGGAGACCCAGTACTTC. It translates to CASSYSGGTEETQYF.

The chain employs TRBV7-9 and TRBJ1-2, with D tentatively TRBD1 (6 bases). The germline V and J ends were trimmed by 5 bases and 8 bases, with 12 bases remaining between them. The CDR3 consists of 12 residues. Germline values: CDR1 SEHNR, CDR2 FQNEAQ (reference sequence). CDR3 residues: CASSRLTGGYTF. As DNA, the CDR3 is TGTGCCAGCAGCCGCCTGACAGGCGGCTACACCTTC.

CDR3: CASSSPGLAGASSYEQYF. DNA for the CDR3: TGTGCCAGCAGTTCCCCGGGACTAGCGGGGGCCAGCTCCTACGAGCAGTACTTC. The genes are TRBV2 and TRBJ2-7, with 14 nucleotides matching TRBD2. Germline CDR1 is SNHLY and CDR2 is FYNNEI. With V trimmed by 5 bases and J by 0 bases, 9 bases remained unmatched. The CDR3 loop spans 18 amino acids.

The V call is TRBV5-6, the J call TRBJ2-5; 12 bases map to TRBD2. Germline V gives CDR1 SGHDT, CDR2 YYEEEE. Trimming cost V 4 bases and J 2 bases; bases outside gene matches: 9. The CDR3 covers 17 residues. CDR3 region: CASSLETSGGRQETQYF. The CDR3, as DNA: TGTGCCAGCAGCCTTGAGACTAGCGGGGGCCGACAAGAGACCCAGTACTTC.

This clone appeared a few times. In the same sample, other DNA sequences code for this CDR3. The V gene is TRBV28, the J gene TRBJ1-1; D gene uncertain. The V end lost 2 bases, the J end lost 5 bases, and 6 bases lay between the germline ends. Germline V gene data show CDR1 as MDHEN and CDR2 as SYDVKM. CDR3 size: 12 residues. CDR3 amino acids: CASSLVRTEAFF. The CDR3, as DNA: TGTGCCAGCAGTTTAGTTAGAACTGAAGCTTTCTTT.

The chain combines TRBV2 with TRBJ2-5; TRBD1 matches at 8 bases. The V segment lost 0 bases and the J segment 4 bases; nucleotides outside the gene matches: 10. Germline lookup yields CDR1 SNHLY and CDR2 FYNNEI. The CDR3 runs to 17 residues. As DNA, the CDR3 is TGTGCCAGCAGTGAAGCACGGGCAGGGGGCAGGGGAGAGACCCAGTACTTC. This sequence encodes CASSEARAGGRGETQYF.

Here the CDR3 reads CASSSPEAEFRTQYF. DNA of the CDR3: TGTGCCAGCAGCTCCCCCGAGGCGGAATTTCGGACCCAGTACTTC. The rearrangement joins TRBV11-2 to TRBJ2-5; D unresolved. Trimming left V 4 bases short and J 7 bases short, with 19 bases between. The CDR3 has 15 amino acids. Germline V lookup: CDR1 SGHAT, CDR2 FQNNGV.

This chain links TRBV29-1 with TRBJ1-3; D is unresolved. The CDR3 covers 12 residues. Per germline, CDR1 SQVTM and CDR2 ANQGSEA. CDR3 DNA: TGCAACACGAGAGGTGCTGGAAACACCATATATTTT. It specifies CNTRGAGNTIYF.

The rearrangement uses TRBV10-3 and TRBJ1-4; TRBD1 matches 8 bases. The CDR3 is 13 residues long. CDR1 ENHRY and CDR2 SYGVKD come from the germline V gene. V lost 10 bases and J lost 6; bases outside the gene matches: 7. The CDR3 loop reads CATQGASDEKLFF. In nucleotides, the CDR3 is TGTGCCACTCAGGGGGCGTCAGATGAAAAACTGTTTTTT.